The clone carrying this T cell receptor (beta chain) was seen many times. The record originates from a study of neurological immune-mediated disorders. The unsorted libraries originated from 2 million PBMCs kept at -80 C. TCRdb passed the 5' RACE reads through MiXCR, listing each CDR3 protein once. The top ten hold approximately 3% of the sample, which has tens of thousands of distinct CDR3 sequences, roughly 2.5% seen once. The CDR3 has 15 amino acids. With 5 bases clipped from V and 8 bases from J, the junction kept 10 bases outside the gene matches. CDR1 and CDR2 (germline): SGHRS, YFSETQ. This chain connects TRBV5-1 to TRBJ2-1; 10 bases map to TRBD1. Sequencing input: PBMCs. This clonotype was sampled from a man aged 50-60 years with multiple sclerosis. The CDR3 sequence is CASRKSGTGVYEQFF. CDR3 DNA: TGCGCCAGCAGGAAATCCGGGACAGGGGTGTATGAGCAGTTCTTC.